A selection of T cell receptor beta chains follows, all from one sample in a study of cytomegalovirus exposure and HLA in healthy donors. TCRdb's copy holds only in-frame clones and misses some; the assay was immunoSEQ multiplex PCR. The sample carries roughly 150,000 clones, around four fifths recorded once. The sample consisted of PBMCs. The receptors derive from a male donor in good health and CMV-seronegative. CDR3s include the opening cysteine and the closing phenylalanine or tryptophan. The D gene is left open where the match is weak. Size values are once, few and many counts, or a class for expanded clones, and some rows have none.

>NA|TRBD1|TRBV27|TRBJ1-5
TGTGCCAGCAGCCTACAGGGGGACAATCAGCCCCAGCATTTT
CASSLQGDNQPQHF
>NA|TRBD1|TRBV11-2|TRBJ2-7
TGTGCCAGCAGCGGCCAGGGGGACGCCTACGAGCAGTACTTC
CASSGQGDAYEQYF
>NA|NA|TRBV6-5|TRBJ1-4
TGTGCCAGCAGTGAAGCGCGTGGGAAACTGTTTTTT
CASSEARGKLFF
>NA|NA|TRBV6-5|TRBJ2-3
TGTGCCAGCAGTTACTCGGGAGGAGATACGCAGTATTTT
CASSYSGGDTQYF
>once|NA|TRBV7-2|TRBJ1-5
TGTGCCAGCAGTCCGGGGTATGGGGATCAGCCCCAGCATTTT
CASSPGYGDQPQHF
>NA|NA|TRBV6-5|TRBJ2-3
TGTGCCAGCAGTAAACCGGGGACAGATACGCAGTATTTT
CASSKPGTDTQYF
>NA|NA|TRBV4-2|TRBJ2-2
TGTGCCAGCAGCCAAGATCGGGTGTCCGGGGAGCTGTTTTTT
CASSQDRVSGELFF
>NA|TRBD2|TRBV5-4|TRBJ2-5
TGTGCCAGCAGCCGGAGCGCTAGCGGGAGTTGGGAGACCCAGTACTTC
CASSRSASGSWETQYF
>NA|TRBD1|TRBV29-1|TRBJ1-1
TGCAGCGCCCAAACCGGGACAGGGTACACTGAAGCTTTCTTT
CSAQTGTGYTEAFF
>NA|TRBD2|TRBV7-6|TRBJ2-7
TGTGCCAGCAGCTTAAATAGCGGGAGAGGCGAGCAGTACTTC
CASSLNSGRGEQYF
>NA|NA|TRBV6-5|TRBJ1-2
TGTGCCAGCAGTTACAATGCAGGGGACTATGGCTACACCTTC
CASSYNAGDYGYTF
>NA|TRBD2|TRBV5-1|TRBJ2-5
TGCGCCAGCAGCCCCGGGACTAGTGGGCGGTACCAAGAGACCCAGTACTTC
CASSPGTSGRYQETQYF
>NA|TRBD1|TRBV4-3|TRBJ1-6
TGCGCCAGCAGCCCAGGACAGGGACCACCCCTCCACTTT
CASSPGQGPPLHF
>once|TRBD1|TRBV5-1|TRBJ2-2
TGCGCCAGCAGCCCCGACAGGGGATCTCACGGGGAGCTGTTTTTT
CASSPDRGSHGELFF
>once|NA|TRBV7-2|TRBJ2-5
TGTGCCAGCAGCCCCCCAGGCCCCCAAGAGACCCAGTACTTC
CASSPPGPQETQYF
>NA|NA|TRBV5-7|TRBJ2-7
TGTGCCAGCAGCGGGGCAGGGTCCTACGAGCAGTACTTC
CASSGAGSYEQYF
>NA|TRBD1|TRBV19|TRBJ1-2
TGTGCCAGTAGTATCCTGACAGGGCCTGGCTACACCTTC
CASSILTGPGYTF
>NA|NA|TRBV2|TRBJ1-5
TGTGCCAGCAGTGAAGCGAGGGGGAATCAGCCCCAGCATTTT
CASSEARGNQPQHF
>NA|TRBD1|TRBV9|TRBJ2-2
TGTGCCAGCAGCGCCGGACAGGGGTCCACCGGGGAGCTGTTTTTT
CASSAGQGSTGELFF
>NA|NA|TRBV19|TRBJ1-1
TGTGCCAGTAGTATTCCGACAGGTACCGGGGCTTTCTTT
CASSIPTGTGAFF
>NA|TRBD1|TRBV6-5|TRBJ1-5
TGTGCCAGCAGTTACGGACAGGCCAATCAGCCCCAGCATTTT
CASSYGQANQPQHF
>NA|NA|TRBV7-3|TRBJ2-1
TGTGCCAGCAGCCCTTGGTCGGGACAAAGTGAGCAGTTCTTC
CASSPWSGQSEQFF
>NA|TRBD2|TRBV6-1|TRBJ2-1
TGTGCCAGCAGTCCCTTTAGCGGGACTATCGATGAGCAGTTCTTC
CASSPFSGTIDEQFF
>NA|TRBD1|TRBV7-2|TRBJ1-4
TGTGCCAGCAGCTTAGGGGGACAGGGGAATGAAAAACTGTTTTTT
CASSLGGQGNEKLFF
>NA|TRBD2|TRBV18|TRBJ2-7
TGTGCCAGCTCACCTCCCGCGGGGGGGGAGTACGAGCAGTACTTC
CASSPPAGGEYEQYF
>once|NA|TRBV7-8|TRBJ2-7
TGTGCCAGCAGCTTAGTTGGCAGGTTCTACTACGAGCAGTACTTC
CASSLVGRFYYEQYF
>NA|TRBD1|TRBV7-9|TRBJ2-6
TGTGCCAGCAGGGGGACGGGACAGGGAAGTGTAAGGGCCAACGTCCTGACTTTC
CASRGTGQGSVRANVLTF
>NA|TRBD2|TRBV28|TRBJ2-5
TGTGCCAGCAGCATTCCCGGGACTAACGAGGAGACCCAGTACTTC
CASSIPGTNEETQYF
>NA|NA|TRBV28|TRBJ2-3
TGTGCCAGCAGTCGGACAGTAGGCACAGATACGCAGTATTTT
CASSRTVGTDTQYF
>NA|NA|TRBV18|TRBJ1-2
TGTGCCAGCTCACCACCGAATGATCCAGGGAGGATGTATGGCTACACCTTC
CASSPPNDPGRMYGYTF
>NA|NA|TRBV15|TRBJ1-2
TGTGCCACCAGCAGAGATATAGGGCAGGGTCATGGCTACACCTTC
CATSRDIGQGHGYTF
>NA|TRBD2|TRBV19|TRBJ2-1
TGTGCCAGTAGTATAGTTTTAGCGGGAGTCCACAATGAGCAGTTCTTC
CASSIVLAGVHNEQFF
>NA|NA|TRBV29-1|TRBJ2-1
TGCAGCGTTGACGGGAGCTCCTACAATGAGCAGTTCTTC
CSVDGSSYNEQFF
>NA|TRBD1|TRBV18|TRBJ2-1
TGTGCCAGCTCACCATCAAGGACAGGGGGAAGAAATGAGCAGTTCTTC
CASSPSRTGGRNEQFF
>NA|NA|TRBV27|TRBJ2-2
TGTGCCAGCAGTTTCGGAAGGGGAAGGGGCGGGGAGCTGTTTTTT
CASSFGRGRGGELFF
>few|NA|TRBV2|TRBJ1-2
TGTGCCAGCAGGGGGGGACGGACCGAGCTCAGTGGCTACACCTTC
CASRGGRTELSGYTF
>NA|TRBD1|TRBV29-1|TRBJ2-7
TGCAGCGCAGGGACAGGGGGCGGCGAGCAGTACTTC
CSAGTGGGEQYF
>once|NA|TRBV6-6|TRBJ1-6
TGTGCCAGCAGTTACCCACCAGCCCTCCACTTT
CASSYPPALHF
>few|TRBD1|TRBV28|TRBJ2-7
TGTGCCAGCAGACAGGGGACCCACGAGCAGTACTTC
CASRQGTHEQYF
>NA|NA|TRBV6-5|TRBJ1-2
TGTGCCAGCAGTTACTCGAGTGTGTATGGCTATGGCTACACCTTC
CASSYSSVYGYGYTF
>NA|NA|TRBV5-1|TRBJ2-7
TGCGCCAGCAGCTTCCGGGACACCAACTACGAGCAGTACTTC
CASSFRDTNYEQYF
>NA|NA|TRBV7-2|TRBJ2-5
TGTGCCAGCAGCTCGTCTGGAGGGGGCGAGACCCAGTACTTC
CASSSSGGGETQYF
>NA|TRBD2|TRBV7-8|TRBJ2-5
TGTGCCAGCAGCCTCGGGACTAGCGGGGGACCCGACGAGACCCAGTACTTC
CASSLGTSGGPDETQYF
>NA|NA|TRBV21-1|TRBJ2-1
TGTGCCAGCAGCAAAGAGAACAGGGGGTCGAGCTCCTACAATGAGCAGTTCTTC
CASSKENRGSSSYNEQFF
>NA|NA|TRBV2|TRBJ1-1
TGTGCCAGCTCTAGGCTGAGGAACACTGAAGCTTTCTTT
CASSRLRNTEAFF
>NA|NA|TRBV25-1|TRBJ2-3
TGTGCCAGCAGTGGGTTGGCGGCCGGCACAGATACGCAGTATTTT
CASSGLAAGTDTQYF
>once|TRBD1|TRBV6-5|TRBJ1-2
TGTGCCAGCAGTTATTGGCCGGGACAGACTTATGGCTACACCTTC
CASSYWPGQTYGYTF
>NA|TRBD2|TRBV5-6|TRBJ2-2
TGTGCCAGCAGCTTGGAGGTCGGGGGGACCGGGGAGCTGTTTTTT
CASSLEVGGTGELFF
>NA|TRBD2|TRBV6-5|TRBJ2-1
TGTGCCAGCAGTACTCGGGGACTAGCGGGGGAGCAGTTCTTC
CASSTRGLAGEQFF
>NA|TRBD2|TRBV4-3|TRBJ2-7
TGCGCCAGCAGCCAAGCTCTAGCGGGGACCTACGAGCAGTACTTC
CASSQALAGTYEQYF
>few|TRBD2|TRBV7-9|TRBJ2-1
TGTGCCAGCAGCTTGTCTAGCGGGGATACGCTGTCCTACAATGAGCAGTTCTTC
CASSLSSGDTLSYNEQFF
>few|NA|TRBV28|TRBJ1-4
TGTGCCAGCACATTTAAAGGGGTGGGGTTTTTT
CASTFKGVGFF
>NA|NA|TRBV7-3|TRBJ1-1
TGTGCCAGCGGGAGAGACATGAACACTGAAGCTTTCTTT
CASGRDMNTEAFF
>NA|TRBD2|TRBV25-1|TRBJ2-7
TGTGCCAGCGTAACTAGCGGGAGTTACGAGCAGTACTTC
CASVTSGSYEQYF
>NA|NA|TRBV7-2|TRBJ2-7
TGTGCCAGCAGCTACCGAAGCGAGAAGTACGAGCAGTACTTC
CASSYRSEKYEQYF
>NA|NA|TRBV7-2|TRBJ2-1
TGTGCCAGCAGCTTAGCGCCGGCAACCACTTCAGGTGAGCAGTTCTTC
CASSLAPATTSGEQFF
>NA|TRBD2|TRBV28|TRBJ2-7
TGTGCCAGCGGCAGACTAGCGGGAGGCTACGAGCAGTACTTC
CASGRLAGGYEQYF